Listed below are T cell receptor beta chains from one sample, sequenced in a study of response to subunit inactivated influenza vaccine. Each CDR3 protein gets one entry after TCRdb re-called the RT-PCR reads with MiXCR. The data hold roughly 790,000 distinct CDR3 sequences, with around 20% observed a single time. The sample consisted of PBMCs from blood, taken 5 to 6 days after vaccination. Source of these receptors: a man aged 50-59 years who received an inactivated influenza vaccine. Each CDR3 is given without its conserved first and last residue. A D gene is named only where the DNA matches it firmly. The size of a clone is reported for some rows only, either as once, few or many, or as a class for expanded clones.

>TRBJ2-7|TRBV5-5|-|few
ASSLGGDEY
>TRBJ2-1|TRBV24-1|-|few
ATSRPNSYNEQF
>TRBJ2-3|TRBV24-1|-|few
ATSETAADTQY
>TRBJ2-7|TRBV5-1|-|-
ASSLEGTSRHEQY
>TRBJ1-2|TRBV4-2|-|many
ASSQVEGQNYGYT
>TRBJ1-1|TRBV7-2|-|-
ASRPSLGANTEAF
>TRBJ2-3|TRBV19|-|-
ASSMVAADTQY
>TRBJ1-4|TRBV12-3/TRBV12-4|-|-
ASSLYVGEKLF
>TRBJ2-3|TRBV18|TRBD1|-
ASSPPVGQGTDTQY
>TRBJ1-6|TRBV6-5|-|few
ASSYSVSGNSPLH
>TRBJ2-1|TRBV5-6|TRBD2|many
ASSLDLMVSGRNNEQF
>TRBJ2-3|TRBV11-2|-|-
ASSLQGSTQY
>TRBJ2-7|TRBV7-2|TRBD1|-
ASSTTGQGIWEQY
>TRBJ2-4|TRBV7-7|-|few
ASSLQKGGDRLAKNIQY
>TRBJ2-3|TRBV20-1|TRBD2|-
SALLAGVDTQY
>TRBJ2-3|TRBV4-3|-|few
ASSRGEGPDTQY
>TRBJ1-5|TRBV7-9|TRBD1|-
ASSLSDRDPMPQH
>TRBJ2-1|TRBV27|TRBD1|few
ASRPTPDRVGEQF
>TRBJ2-7|TRBV5-1|TRBD2|-
ASSLEVAGTPTYEQY
>TRBJ2-7|TRBV4-1|TRBD1|few
ASSQPGTGREQY
>TRBJ2-7|TRBV6-2/TRBV6-3|-|-
ASSYPSSLYEQY
>TRBJ2-2|TRBV5-1|-|few
ASSSGTRNTGELF
>TRBJ2-3|TRBV20-1|TRBD2|-
SARDRLAGVDTQY
>TRBJ2-4|TRBV7-8|-|-
ASSPDVEVKNIQY
>TRBJ2-3|TRBV29-1|-|many
SVKGEITTGTQY
>TRBJ2-1|TRBV5-1|-|once
ASSSLEGGGGNEQF
>TRBJ1-5|TRBV6-1|-|-
ASQPREYQPQH
>TRBJ2-1|TRBV6-2/TRBV6-3|-|-
ASTHRSWYGSYNEQF
>TRBJ2-7|TRBV29-1|TRBD1|-
SVAPGQGSYEQY
>TRBJ2-1|TRBV9|TRBD1|few
ASSPWNRGSGNEQF
>TRBJ2-7|TRBV20-1|TRBD2|-
SARDARTSSYEQY
>TRBJ1-6|TRBV2|TRBD1|-
ASGGTGGSYNSPLH
>TRBJ2-3|TRBV12-3/TRBV12-4|-|few
ASSLELYTDTQY
>TRBJ2-7|TRBV10-3|-|few
AISDPDNSYEQY
>TRBJ2-3|TRBV9|-|-
ASSLDSGTTDTQY
>TRBJ2-1|TRBV20-1|-|-
SAKAGLYNEQF
>TRBJ2-2|TRBV5-1|-|few
ASTLREVNTGELF
>TRBJ2-7|TRBV6-2/TRBV6-3|TRBD2|few
ASKGLSSYEQY
>TRBJ2-5|TRBV7-6|TRBD2|-
ASSQRLAETQY
>TRBJ2-7|TRBV12-3/TRBV12-4|-|few
ASSPDSHYEQY
>TRBJ2-1|TRBV12-3/TRBV12-4|-|many
ASSYPGTYNEQF
>TRBJ2-5|TRBV29-1|-|few
SVSGGETQY
>TRBJ2-5|TRBV12-3/TRBV12-4|-|-
ASSLSGARVETQY
>TRBJ1-2|TRBV5-1|-|-
ASSVGLVTEYGYT
>TRBJ2-5|TRBV29-1|-|many
SVEDAGVIQY
>TRBJ1-4|TRBV14|-|-
AEEEWDATNEKLF
>TRBJ1-2|TRBV10-1|-|-
ASSGYVS
>TRBJ2-3|TRBV20-1|TRBD2|-
SASNPAGYTDTQY
>TRBJ2-7|TRBV12-3/TRBV12-4|-|many
ASSFGDYEQY
>TRBJ2-5|TRBV4-2|TRBD1|many
ASSCRDRGIIAQETQY
>TRBJ2-7|TRBV20-1|-|-
SARDLRTELYEQY
>TRBJ2-7|TRBV10-3|TRBD1|-
AINGQESSYEQY
>TRBJ1-1|TRBV27|-|-
ASSLSDYGNTEAF
>TRBJ1-2|TRBV28|TRBD1|-
ASILGQGAYGYT
>TRBJ2-2|TRBV5-1|-|-
ASSLVSGYTGELF
>TRBJ2-1|TRBV6-1|TRBD2|-
ASRSTGGPNNEQF
>TRBJ2-1|TRBV20-1|TRBD2|few
SADSGLAGGREQF
>TRBJ2-5|TRBV12-3/TRBV12-4|TRBD2|-
ASTAGVGETQY
>TRBJ2-7|TRBV6-5|-|-
ASSYSKTRVGVRVWEQY
>TRBJ1-1|TRBV20-1|-|many
SARTGGILNTEAF